This TCR beta chain was identified in a study of T cell responses to AZD1222 COVID-19 vaccine. Study-level results: Reportedly, nearly half the spike-specific TCRs target unmutated variant regions. Mostly white British, mostly female donors; authors suggested clonal diversity may be underestimated.

Turning to this clone: Its target is not known.

Germline CDR1 WSHSY, CDR2 SAAADI. CDR3 size: 14 residues. The V segment lost 6 bases and the J segment 5 bases; nucleotides outside the gene matches: 6. Only in-frame clones appear in the TCRdb table, and some are missing; sequencing was by immunoSEQ multiplex PCR. The repertoire has about 200,000 clones, around 92% of them found once; the top ten carry over 1%. This clonotype originated in an adult in good health. This specimen was peripheral blood, taken on day 0 of AZD1222 vaccination. This sequence joins TRBV10-2 and TRBJ1-5; 8 bases align to TRBD1. The CDR3 DNA follows: TGCGCCAGCAGCTCGGACAGGGTGGATCAGCCCCAGCATTTT. Translating it yields CASSSDRVDQPQHF.